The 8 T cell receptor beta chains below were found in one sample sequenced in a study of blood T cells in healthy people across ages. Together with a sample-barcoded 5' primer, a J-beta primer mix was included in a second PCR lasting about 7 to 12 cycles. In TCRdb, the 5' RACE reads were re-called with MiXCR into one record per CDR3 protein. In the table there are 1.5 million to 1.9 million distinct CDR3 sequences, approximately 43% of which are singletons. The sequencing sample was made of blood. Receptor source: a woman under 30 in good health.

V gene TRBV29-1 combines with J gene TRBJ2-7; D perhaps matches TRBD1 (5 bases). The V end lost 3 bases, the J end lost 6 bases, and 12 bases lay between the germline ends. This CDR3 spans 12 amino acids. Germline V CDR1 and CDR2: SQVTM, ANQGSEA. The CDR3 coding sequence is TGCAGCGTTGACCACTTTAGGGGCGAGCAGTACTTC. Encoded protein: CSVDHFRGEQYF.

Here the CDR3 DNA reads TGTGCCAGCAGCTTAACTAGCGGGAGTAGCAACGAGCAGTACTTC. This sequence encodes CASSLTSGSSNEQYF. The chain is built from TRBV7-2 and TRBJ2-7, with 11 bases that match TRBD2. The CDR3 loop spans 15 amino acids. Looked up from germline, CDR1 is SGHTA and CDR2 is FQGNSA. Trimming cost V 2 bases and J 5 bases; bases outside gene matches: 5.

The CDR3 here is CASSTDSGITDTQYF. The CDR3 coding sequence is TGCGCCAGCAGTACGGACAGTGGGATCACAGATACGCAGTATTTT. This chain uses TRBV5-1 with TRBJ2-3, with D possibly matching TRBD1 (6 bases). The CDR3 loop spans 15 amino acids. Germline V gene sequence: CDR1 SGHRS, CDR2 YFSETQ. The ends were cut back, 5 bases at V and 2 bases at J, with 15 bases in the middle.

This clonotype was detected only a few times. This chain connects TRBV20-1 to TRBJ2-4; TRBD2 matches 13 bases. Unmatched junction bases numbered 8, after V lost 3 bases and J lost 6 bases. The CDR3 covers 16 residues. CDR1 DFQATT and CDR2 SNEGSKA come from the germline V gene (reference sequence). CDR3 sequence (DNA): TGCAGTGCTAGGGAGACTAGCGGGGGGCCCAGAAACATTCAGTACTTC. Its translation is CSARETSGGPRNIQYF.

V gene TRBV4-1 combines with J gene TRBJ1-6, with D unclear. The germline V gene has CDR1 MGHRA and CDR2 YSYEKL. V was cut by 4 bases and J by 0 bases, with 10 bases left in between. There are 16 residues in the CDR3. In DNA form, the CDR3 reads TGCGCCAGCAGCCTTGGCCCTGGCTCCTATAATTCACCCCTCCACTTT. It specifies CASSLGPGSYNSPLHF.

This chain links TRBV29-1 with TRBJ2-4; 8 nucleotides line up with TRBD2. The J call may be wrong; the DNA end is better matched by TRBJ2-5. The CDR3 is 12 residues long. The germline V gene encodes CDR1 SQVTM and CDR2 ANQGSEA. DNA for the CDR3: TGCAGCGCCGGGGGGGAGTTGGAGACCCAGTACTTC. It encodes CSAGGELETQYF.

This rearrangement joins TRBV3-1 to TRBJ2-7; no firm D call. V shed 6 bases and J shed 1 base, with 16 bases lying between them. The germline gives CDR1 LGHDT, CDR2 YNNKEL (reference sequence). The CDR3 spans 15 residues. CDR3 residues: CASSQTAQLSYEQYF. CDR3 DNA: TGTGCCAGCAGTCAAACAGCCCAACTTTCCTACGAGCAGTACTTC.

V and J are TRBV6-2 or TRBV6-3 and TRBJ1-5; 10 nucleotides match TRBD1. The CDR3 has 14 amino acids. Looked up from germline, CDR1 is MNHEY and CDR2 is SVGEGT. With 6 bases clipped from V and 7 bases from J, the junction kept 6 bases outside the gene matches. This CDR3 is CASSPGQGMQPQHF. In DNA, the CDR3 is TGTGCCAGCAGCCCGGGACAGGGGATGCAGCCCCAGCATTTT.